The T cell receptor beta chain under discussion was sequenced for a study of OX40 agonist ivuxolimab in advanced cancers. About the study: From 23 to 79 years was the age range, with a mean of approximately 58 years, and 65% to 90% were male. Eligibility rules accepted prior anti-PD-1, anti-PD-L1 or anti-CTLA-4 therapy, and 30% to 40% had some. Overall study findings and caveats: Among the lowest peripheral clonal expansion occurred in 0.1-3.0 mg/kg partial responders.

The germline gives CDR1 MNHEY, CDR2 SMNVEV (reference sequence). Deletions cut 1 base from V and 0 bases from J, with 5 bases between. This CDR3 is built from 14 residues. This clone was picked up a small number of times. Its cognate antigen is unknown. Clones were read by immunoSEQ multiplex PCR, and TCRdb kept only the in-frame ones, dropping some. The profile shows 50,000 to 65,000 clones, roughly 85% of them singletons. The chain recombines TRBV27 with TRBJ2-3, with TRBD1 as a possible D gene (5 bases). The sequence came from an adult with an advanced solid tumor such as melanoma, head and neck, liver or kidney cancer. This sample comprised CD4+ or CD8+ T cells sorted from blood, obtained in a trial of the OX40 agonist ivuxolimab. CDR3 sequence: CASSLWGSTDTQYF. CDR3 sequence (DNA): TGTGCCAGCAGTTTATGGGGCAGCACAGATACGCAGTATTTT.